This TCR beta chain originates from a study of blood T cell repertoires in COVID-19 (dated by TCRdb to the early 2020s). General notes on the study: Samples covering the acute and convalescent phases of COVID-19 were provided by collaborators in the United States, Italy and Spain. The material from the prospective study consisted of cDNA or gDNA derived from T cells, B-cell-depleted T cells, or PBMCs. Subjects who had been exposed to COVID-19, were actively infected with it, or had recovered from it provided the deeply sampled blood TCRbeta repertoires that made up the dataset. A freely available public database, intended as a resource for researchers studying the immune response to SARS-CoV-2, is where the repertoires were released. Samples came from the ongoing ImmuneRACE study (first 160 participants) plus 1,254 subjects from 6 global collaborators. Sample metadata almost always included a de-identified subject ID, COVID-19 status, age in years and sex. Where available, HLA class I and class II types were obtained from metadata supplied by the sample provider rather than from assay-based typing.

A second Seattle source provided samples from volunteer blood donors who had recovered from COVID-19. The collaborating institutions used their own protocols to collect whole blood in K2EDTA tubes. Collaborator samples were shipped for TCRbeta analysis as frozen whole blood, isolated PBMCs, or DNA extracted from either sample type. TCRbeta CDR3 regions were amplified from genomic DNA by means of the immunoSEQ Assay, a bias-controlled multiplex PCR. The published analysis was carried out like this. Within the assay, amplification of reference gene primers was used to estimate how many nucleated cells each sample contained. To quantify the absolute abundance of each unique TCRbeta CDR3 rearrangement, sequence reads were collapsed and filtered. For each sample, productive Simpson clonality was calculated by taking the square root of Simpson's diversity index across productive rearrangements. TCRdb took over this immuneACCESS table, retaining in-frame rearrangements with V and J assigned. Such tables are incomplete; in checked studies, under half of the missing clones stem from an unresolved V gene, and the remainder is unexplained. V, J and clone size are taken as reported in that table, and D and trimming were inferred from the DNA itself. The sample has 200,000 to 300,000 clones on record, roughly 82% of them singletons. The top ten hold 2% to 2.5% of the sample.

According to the germline V gene (reference sequence), CDR1 reads GTSNPN and CDR2 reads SVGIG. Including cysteine and phenylalanine, the CDR3 has 13 amino acids. The read is trimmed to its CDR3 DNA, 39 bases read in frame from base 1. Trimming takes 7 bases from V and 5 bases from J, and the germline ends sit 17 bases apart. A word on this clone: No cognate antigen has been identified for it. Base-call qualities are not available, and no considerably larger clone is one nucleotide away.

The paper as a whole reports these results and caveats: How much clinical and demographic metadata was included differed by source and by participant, and the metadata was provided uncurated.

The sequencing sample was made of peripheral blood. Recombination linked TRBV30 to TRBJ2-5; TRBD2 is a possible D gene, resting on 5 matching bases. The sequence derives from a man aged 40-49 years who had recovered from COVID-19. The CDR3 reads as follows: CASRSGYYETQYF. Here is the DNA: TGTGCCTCTAGGTCGGGATACTACGAGACCCAGTACTTC.